This T cell receptor beta chain was sequenced for a study of T cells expressing NK-cell markers. Whole-study results and caveats: The study did not resolve the HCMV specificity of expanded NKG2C+ T cell clones.

With respect to this clonotype: What it binds is unknown.

TCRdb reprocessed the 5' RACE reads, keeping one entry per CDR3 protein, no DNA. This sample's table has around 21,000 distinct CDR3 sequences. Germline CDR1 and CDR2: KGHSH and LQKENI. The CDR3 spans 16 residues. The genes are TRBV18 and TRBJ1-5; TCRdb designates TRBD1, a call that cannot be tested without DNA. Material for sequencing was blood T cells: a sorted CD56 or NKG2C T cell subset, CD4+ or CD8+ T cells, or bulk PBMC T cells (not recorded which). The receptor was derived from a man aged 18 to 69 in good health. The CDR3 here is CASSLTTGAGNQPQHF.